Listed here is a single TCR beta chain. The antigen it binds to is not known. The input lacks base qualities; no much larger clone sits a single base away. Patients with ophthalmopathy had moderately to severely active disease, with a Clinical Activity Score of 3 or more, a NOSPECS grade of 4 or more, and a disease duration of less than 3 months. Patients were excluded if they had other autoimmune diseases, uncontrolled infections, pregnancy or lactation. Diagnosis relied on clinical symptoms, serum thyroxine, TRAb, thyroid ultrasound and orbital computed tomography. Using Ficoll-Paque density gradient centrifugation, PBMCs were isolated from approximately 11 ml of fresh peripheral blood. Total RNA was extracted using Trizol reagent, and RNA quality was checked on an Agilent 2100 Bioanalyzer. For repertoire sequencing, the TCR beta CDR3 regions were amplified from RNA transcripts. The first round was an RT-PCR using HTBI primers with the Qiagen OneStep RT-PCR kit, and this first round was followed by a second-round multiplex PCR, then size selection and purification. Sequencing of the libraries was carried out on an Illumina HiSeq2000 in paired-end mode with 100 bp reads. Concerning the study's data processing: SOAPnuke was used for read processing, and reads with adapters, uncalled bases, a mean Phred below 15, or no exact constant-primer or identifier match were discarded. COPE v1.2.5 was used to merge high-quality paired reads. Unique nucleotide sequences were defined as clonotypes and aligned to IMGT TRB V, D and J references using MiTCR v1.1. The analysis was limited to V-J combinations with a frequency above 0.0001, which together covered just over 98% of the repertoires. For each V-J combination, a TCR clonal expansion and chaos score was defined as F50 clonal expansion divided by the chaos observed in the TCRdist matrix. Welch's t-statistics and random forest were used to narrow the features down to approximately 13 V-J combinations, which were then fed into a naive Bayes classifier. Thyroid-blood repertoire similarity was quantified with the Morisita-Horn index. TCRdb handled the public reads itself, with Q25 trimming in fastp and clone calling in MiXCR, and kept productive beta chains. For every CDR3 protein sequence, its rows merge into one entry that carries the most common genes and DNA. TCRdb's processing, not the authors', yielded these V and J calls. This sample lists about 640,000 distinct CDR3 sequences; more than 40% were detected once. The ten largest clonotypes hold around 3.3% of the sample.

This sample was included in a study of Graves' ophthalmopathy and Graves' hyperthyroidism (dated by TCRdb to between 2018 and 2020). About the investigation overall: Peripheral blood samples were taken at the time of initial diagnosis, before any treatment was given. To explore V-J signatures that distinguish ophthalmopathy from hyperthyroidism, a discovery set of roughly 98 patients was enrolled, made up of 43 with ophthalmopathy and 55 to 65 with stable hyperthyroidism. In total, around 140 blood samples were TCR-sequenced: under 45 ophthalmopathy, some 75 hyperthyroidism and roughly 17 hyperthyroidism-to-ophthalmopathy patients. TCR beta repertoire signatures were used to distinguish Graves' ophthalmopathy from Graves' hyperthyroidism and to predict progression to ophthalmopathy. An independent validation cohort comprised 18 hyperthyroidism patients and roughly 15 patients who later progressed from hyperthyroidism to ophthalmopathy. T-cell repertoires of thyroid tissue and blood were compared in about 6 hyperthyroidism patients. After sampling, hyperthyroidism patients received methimazole starting at 30 mg daily, and ophthalmopathy patients received high-dose intravenous methylprednisolone. The paper's findings and limits, for the study overall: Most of the expanded thyroid clonotypes with a frequency above 0.001 were also detected in blood, and it was suggested that the thyroid immune response may be reflected by blood repertoires. No statistical method was used to set the sample size in advance, and the investigators knew which group each participant was assigned to. Ophthalmopathy was separated from stable hyperthyroidism by the 13-signature model with around 88% sensitivity and around 81% specificity in cross-validation and with 80%/75% in the test set. In validation, the model predicted ophthalmopathy progression with about 64% sensitivity and roughly 78% specificity; around twelve predicted patients were CT-confirmed with GO in a median of about 6.1 months.

CDR1 SGHTA and CDR2 FQGNSA were looked up in the germline V gene. At the junction V is shortened by 4 bases and J by 4 bases, with 17 bases in between. The CDR3 covers 15 residues, taking in both the cysteine and the phenylalanine. Of the read, only the CDR3 DNA is kept; its 45 bases are in frame from base 1. This sequence uses TRBV7-2 and TRBJ2-7, with a weak D call of TRBD1 (7 bases match). The receptor comes from an adult man with Graves' ophthalmopathy. The sequencing input was peripheral blood. CDR3 loop: CASSYQGGASYEQYF. The nucleotides read TGTGCCAGCAGCTATCAGGGGGGAGCCTCGTACGAGCAGTACTTC.